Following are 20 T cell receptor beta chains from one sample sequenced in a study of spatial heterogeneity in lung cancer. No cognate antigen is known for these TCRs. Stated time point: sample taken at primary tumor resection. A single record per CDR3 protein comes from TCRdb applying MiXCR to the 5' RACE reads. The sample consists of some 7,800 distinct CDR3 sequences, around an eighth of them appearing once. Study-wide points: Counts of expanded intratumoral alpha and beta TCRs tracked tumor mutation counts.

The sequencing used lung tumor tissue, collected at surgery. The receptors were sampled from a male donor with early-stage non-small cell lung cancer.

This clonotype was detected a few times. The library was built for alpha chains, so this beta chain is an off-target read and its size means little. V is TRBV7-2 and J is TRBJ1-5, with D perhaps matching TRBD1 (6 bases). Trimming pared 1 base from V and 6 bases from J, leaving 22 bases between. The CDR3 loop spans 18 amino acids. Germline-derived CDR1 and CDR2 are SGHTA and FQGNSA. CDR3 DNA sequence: TGTGCCAGCAGCTTAGAGGTTGTGGTGGGGGCCGGGTCTCAGCCCCAGCATTTT. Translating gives CASSLEVVVGAGSQPQHF.

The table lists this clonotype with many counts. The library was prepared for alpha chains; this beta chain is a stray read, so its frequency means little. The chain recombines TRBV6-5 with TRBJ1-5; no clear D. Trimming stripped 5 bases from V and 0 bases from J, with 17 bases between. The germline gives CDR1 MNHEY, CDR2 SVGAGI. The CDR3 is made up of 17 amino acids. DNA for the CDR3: TGTGCCAGCAGTGCCATGGGGATCCCTTATAGCAATCAGCCCCAGCATTTT. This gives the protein CASSAMGIPYSNQPQHF.

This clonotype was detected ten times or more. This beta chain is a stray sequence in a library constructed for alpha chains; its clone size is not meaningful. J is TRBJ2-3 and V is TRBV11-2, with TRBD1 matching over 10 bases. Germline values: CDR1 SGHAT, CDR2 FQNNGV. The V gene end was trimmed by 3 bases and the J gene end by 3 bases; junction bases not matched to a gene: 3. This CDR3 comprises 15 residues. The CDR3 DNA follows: TGTGCCAGCAGCTTGACAGGGGGCTTAACAGATACGCAGTATTTT. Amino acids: CASSLTGGLTDTQYF. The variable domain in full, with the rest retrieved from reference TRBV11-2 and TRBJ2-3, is EAGVAQSPRYKIIEKRQSVAFWCNPISGHATLYWYQQILGQGPKLLIQFQNNGVVDDSQLPKDRFSAERLKGVDSTLKIQPAKLEDSAVYLCASSLTGGLTDTQYFGPGTRLTVL.

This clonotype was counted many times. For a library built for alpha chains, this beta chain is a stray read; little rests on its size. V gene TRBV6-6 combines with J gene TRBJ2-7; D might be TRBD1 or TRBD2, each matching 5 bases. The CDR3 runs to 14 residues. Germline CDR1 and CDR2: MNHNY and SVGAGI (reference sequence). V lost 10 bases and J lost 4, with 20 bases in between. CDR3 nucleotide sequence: TGTGCCATCGCTCAGGGAGTGAGACAATACGAGCAGTACTTC. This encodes CAIAQGVRQYEQYF.

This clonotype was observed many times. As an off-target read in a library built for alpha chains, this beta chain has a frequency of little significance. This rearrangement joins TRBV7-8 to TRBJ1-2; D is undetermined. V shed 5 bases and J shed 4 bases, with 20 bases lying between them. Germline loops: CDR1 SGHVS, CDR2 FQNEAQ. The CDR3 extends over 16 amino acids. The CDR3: CASSPQRAERSYGYTF. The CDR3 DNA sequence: TGTGCCAGCAGCCCACAAAGAGCGGAGAGGAGCTATGGCTACACCTTC.

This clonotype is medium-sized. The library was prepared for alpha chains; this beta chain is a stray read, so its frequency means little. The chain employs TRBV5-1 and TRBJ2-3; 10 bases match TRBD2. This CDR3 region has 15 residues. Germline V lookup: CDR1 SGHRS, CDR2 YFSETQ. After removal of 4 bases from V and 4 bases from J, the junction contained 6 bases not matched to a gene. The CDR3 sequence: CASSPWTSGPDTQYF. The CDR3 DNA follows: TGCGCCAGCAGCCCCTGGACTAGCGGTCCAGATACGCAGTATTTT.

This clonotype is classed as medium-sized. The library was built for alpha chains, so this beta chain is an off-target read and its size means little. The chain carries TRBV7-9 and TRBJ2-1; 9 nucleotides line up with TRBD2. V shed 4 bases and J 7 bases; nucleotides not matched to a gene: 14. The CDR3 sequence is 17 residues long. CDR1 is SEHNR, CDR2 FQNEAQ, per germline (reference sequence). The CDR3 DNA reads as TGTGCCAGCAGCTCCAGGACTAGCGTCTTAACTGGGAATGAGCAGTTCTTC. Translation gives CASSSRTSVLTGNEQFF.

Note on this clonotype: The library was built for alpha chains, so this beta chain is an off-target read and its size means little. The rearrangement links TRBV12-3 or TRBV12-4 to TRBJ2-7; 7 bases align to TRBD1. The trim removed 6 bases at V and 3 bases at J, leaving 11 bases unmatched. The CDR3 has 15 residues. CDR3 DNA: TGTGCCAGCAGGACCGGGACAGATAGTGTCTACGAGCAGTACTTC. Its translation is CASRTGTDSVYEQYF.

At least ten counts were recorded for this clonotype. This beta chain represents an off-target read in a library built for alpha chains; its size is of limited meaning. CDR3 DNA: TGTGCCAGCAGTTTTGCGCGGCGGATTAGCAATCAGCCCCAGCATTTT. Its protein is CASSFARRISNQPQHF. This chain joins TRBV28 and TRBJ1-5; D remains ambiguous. There are 16 residues in the CDR3. The V gene's germline CDR1 is MDHEN and CDR2 SYDVKM. V gave up 3 bases and J gave up 0 bases, with 12 bases separating them.

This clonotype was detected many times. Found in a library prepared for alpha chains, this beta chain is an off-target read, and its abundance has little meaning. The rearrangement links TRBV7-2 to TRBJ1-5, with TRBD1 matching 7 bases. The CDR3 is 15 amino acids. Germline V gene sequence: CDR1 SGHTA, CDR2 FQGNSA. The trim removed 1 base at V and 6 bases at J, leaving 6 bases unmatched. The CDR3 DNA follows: TGTGCCAGCAGCTTAGGGACAGGAGTAATTCAGCCCCAGCATTTT. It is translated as CASSLGTGVIQPQHF.

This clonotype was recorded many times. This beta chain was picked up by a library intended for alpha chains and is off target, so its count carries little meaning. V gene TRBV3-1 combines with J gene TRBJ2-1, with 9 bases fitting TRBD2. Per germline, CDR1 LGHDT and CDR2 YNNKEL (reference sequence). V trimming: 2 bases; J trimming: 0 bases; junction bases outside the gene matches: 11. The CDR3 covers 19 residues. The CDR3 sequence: CASSQPLTSGSSSYNEQFF. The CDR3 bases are TGTGCCAGCAGCCAACCACTTACTAGCGGGTCGAGCTCCTACAATGAGCAGTTCTTC.

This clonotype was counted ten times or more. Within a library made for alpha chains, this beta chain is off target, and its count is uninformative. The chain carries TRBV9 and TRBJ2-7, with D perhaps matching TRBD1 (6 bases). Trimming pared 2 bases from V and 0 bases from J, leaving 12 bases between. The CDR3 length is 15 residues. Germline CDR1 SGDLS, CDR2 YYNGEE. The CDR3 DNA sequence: TGTGCCAGCAGCGTCTACAGGGCACCCTCCTACGAGCAGTACTTC. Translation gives CASSVYRAPSYEQYF.

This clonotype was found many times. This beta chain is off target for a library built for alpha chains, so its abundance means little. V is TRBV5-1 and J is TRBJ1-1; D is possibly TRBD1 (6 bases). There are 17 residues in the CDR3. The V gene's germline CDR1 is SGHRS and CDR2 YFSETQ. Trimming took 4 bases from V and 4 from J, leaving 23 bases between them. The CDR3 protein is CASSPQVGTRTGTEAFF. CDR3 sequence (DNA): TGCGCCAGCAGCCCACAAGTTGGGACACGGACCGGCACTGAAGCTTTCTTT.

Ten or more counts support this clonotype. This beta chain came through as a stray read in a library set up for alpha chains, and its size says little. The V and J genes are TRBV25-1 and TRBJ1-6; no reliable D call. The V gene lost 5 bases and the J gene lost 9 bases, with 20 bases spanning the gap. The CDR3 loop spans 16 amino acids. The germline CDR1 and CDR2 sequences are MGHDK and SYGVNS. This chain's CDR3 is CASSQDRSHLGSPLHF. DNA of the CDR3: TGTGCCAGCAGTCAGGACCGGTCTCATTTGGGTTCACCCCTCCACTTT.

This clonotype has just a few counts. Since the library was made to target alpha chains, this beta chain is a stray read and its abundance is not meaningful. The DNA for the CDR3 is TGCGCCAGCAGCTTGGAACCGGGACTAGTGGGCACAGATACGCAGTATTTT. Protein product: CASSLEPGLVGTDTQYF. The chain links TRBV5-1 to TRBJ2-3; 8 positions agree with TRBD2. Germline trimming cut 0 bases from V and 1 base from J; bases unmatched to any gene: 7. Germline V CDR1 and CDR2: SGHRS, YFSETQ. The CDR3 spans 17 residues.

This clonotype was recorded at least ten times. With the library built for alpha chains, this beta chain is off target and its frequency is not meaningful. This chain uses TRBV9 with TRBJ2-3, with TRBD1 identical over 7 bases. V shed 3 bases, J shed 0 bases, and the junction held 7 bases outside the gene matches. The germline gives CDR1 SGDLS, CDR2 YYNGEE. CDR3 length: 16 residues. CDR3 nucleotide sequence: TGTGCCAGCAGCGACATGTGGGACAGAAGCACAGATACGCAGTATTTT. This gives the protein CASSDMWDRSTDTQYF.

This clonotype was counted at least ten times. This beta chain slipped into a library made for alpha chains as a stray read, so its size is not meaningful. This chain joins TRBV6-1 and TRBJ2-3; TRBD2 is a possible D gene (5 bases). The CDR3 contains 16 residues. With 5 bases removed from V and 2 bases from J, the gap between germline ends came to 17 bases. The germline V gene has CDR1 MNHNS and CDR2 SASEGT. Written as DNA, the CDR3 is TGTGCCAGCAGTTACAACATGGGGAGCGACACAGATACGCAGTATTTT. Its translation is CASSYNMGSDTDTQYF.

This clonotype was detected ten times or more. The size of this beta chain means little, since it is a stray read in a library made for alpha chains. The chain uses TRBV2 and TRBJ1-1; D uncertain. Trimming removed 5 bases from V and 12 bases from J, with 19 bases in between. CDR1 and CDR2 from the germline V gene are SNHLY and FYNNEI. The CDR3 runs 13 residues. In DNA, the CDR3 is TGTGCCAGCAGTCCAACTGAGCGTCCCGGGTCTTTCTTT. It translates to CASSPTERPGSFF.

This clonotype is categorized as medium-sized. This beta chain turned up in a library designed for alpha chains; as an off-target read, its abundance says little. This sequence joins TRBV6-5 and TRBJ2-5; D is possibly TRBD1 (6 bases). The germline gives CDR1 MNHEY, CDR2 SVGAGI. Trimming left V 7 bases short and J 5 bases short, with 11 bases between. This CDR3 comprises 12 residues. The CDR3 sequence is CASIDRRETQYF. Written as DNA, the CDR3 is TGTGCCAGCATTGACAGGAGGGAGACCCAGTACTTC.

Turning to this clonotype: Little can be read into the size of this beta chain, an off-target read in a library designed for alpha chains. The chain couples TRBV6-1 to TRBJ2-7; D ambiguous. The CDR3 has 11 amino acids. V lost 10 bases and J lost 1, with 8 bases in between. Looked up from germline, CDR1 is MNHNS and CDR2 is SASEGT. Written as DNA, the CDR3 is TGTGCCACTAGGGATTCCTACGAGCAGTACTTC. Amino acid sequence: CATRDSYEQYF.